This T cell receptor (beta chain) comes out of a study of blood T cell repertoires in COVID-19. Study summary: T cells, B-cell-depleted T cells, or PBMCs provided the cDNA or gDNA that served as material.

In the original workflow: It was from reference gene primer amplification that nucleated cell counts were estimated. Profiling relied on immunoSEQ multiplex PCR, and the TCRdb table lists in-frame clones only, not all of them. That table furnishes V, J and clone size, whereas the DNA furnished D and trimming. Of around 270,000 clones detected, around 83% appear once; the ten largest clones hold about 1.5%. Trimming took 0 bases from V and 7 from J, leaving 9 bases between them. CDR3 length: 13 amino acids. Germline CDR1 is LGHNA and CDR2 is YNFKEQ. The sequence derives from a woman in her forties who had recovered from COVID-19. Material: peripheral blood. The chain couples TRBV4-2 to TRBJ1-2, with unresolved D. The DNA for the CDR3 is TGTGCCAGCAGCCAAGATGAGGGATCTGGCTACACCTTC. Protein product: CASSQDEGSGYTF.